At least ten counts were recorded for the clone carrying this TCR beta chain. The data are from a study of regulatory T cells in long-lasting Graves disease. Building of the TCR beta libraries involved iRepertoire HTBI primers and Arm-PCR of CDR3 regions. Each CDR3 protein is one row after TCRdb ran MiXCR on the multiplex PCR reads. Here the sample spans over 650,000 distinct CDR3 sequences, 30% being singletons. The CDR3 is made up of 15 amino acids. V gave up 6 bases and J gave up 0 bases, with 14 bases separating them. Looked up from germline, CDR1 is SGHAT and CDR2 is FQDESV (reference sequence). The time point: persistent/refractory GD, antithyroid drugs over 5 years with positive TRAb. PBMCs were the source of the RNA used for TCR sequencing.

This sequence was found in a female donor with Graves disease. V gene TRBV11-1 combines with J gene TRBJ1-1; D is undetermined. Sample: peripheral blood mononuclear cells (PBMCs), taken when the disease was refractory, from a patient treated with antithyroid drugs. The CDR3 DNA sequence: TGTGCCAGCAGACACAGCAAAGTCATGAACACTGAAGCTTTCTTT. This gives the protein CASRHSKVMNTEAFF.